These T cell receptor beta chains were read from a single sample in a study of blood T cell repertoires in COVID-19. The table came from immunoSEQ multiplex PCR; TCRdb's copy has only in-frame clones and leaves some out. The table lists 350,000 to 400,000 clones, 88% of them singletons. The material sequenced was PBMCs or T cells enriched from blood (not recorded which). The receptor source for this set is a woman under 30 who had recovered from COVID-19. The CDR3 runs from the conserved cysteine through the conserved F or W. Each record gives: J gene, clone size, D gene, V gene, CDR3 protein, CDR3 DNA. D genes are given only for firm matches. A row's size may be missing; if present it is once, few, many or a size class.

J: TRBJ2-5
size: -
D: TRBD2
V: TRBV5-1
CDR3: CASSLDPAGGRETQYF
DNA: TGCGCCAGCAGCTTGGACCCAGCGGGGGGGCGAGAGACCCAGTACTTC

J: TRBJ2-7
size: -
D: -
V: TRBV2
CDR3: CASSPTARSSYEQYF
DNA: TGTGCCAGCAGTCCCACCGCCAGAAGCTCCTACGAGCAGTACTTC

J: TRBJ2-1
size: -
D: -
V: TRBV24-1
CDR3: CATSGGRDNSYNEQFF
DNA: TGTGCCACCAGTGGGGGCCGGGACAACTCCTACAATGAGCAGTTCTTC

J: TRBJ1-2
size: -
D: TRBD1
V: TRBV9
CDR3: CASSVEDRGQGYTF
DNA: TGTGCCAGCAGCGTAGAGGACAGGGGGCAAGGCTACACCTTC

J: TRBJ2-7
size: -
D: TRBD1
V: TRBV19
CDR3: CASSRQGALAYEQYF
DNA: TGTGCCAGTAGCCGACAGGGGGCGCTCGCCTACGAGCAGTACTTC

J: TRBJ2-1
size: -
D: -
V: TRBV12-5
CDR3: CASGLVIGNEQFF
DNA: TGTGCTAGTGGTTTGGTAATCGGCAATGAGCAGTTCTTC

J: TRBJ2-7
size: once
D: -
V: TRBV6-1
CDR3: CASSEVRQGTREQYF
DNA: TGTGCCAGCAGTGAAGTGCGTCAGGGGACGAGGGAGCAGTACTTC

J: TRBJ1-5
size: -
D: TRBD1
V: TRBV3-1/TRBV3-2
CDR3: CASSRDRGGQPQHF
DNA: TGTGCCAGCAGCCGCGACAGGGGCGGTCAGCCCCAGCATTTT

J: TRBJ2-7
size: -
D: -
V: TRBV7-3
CDR3: CASSFAGGGYEQYF
DNA: TGTGCCAGCAGCTTCGCCGGCGGTGGCTACGAGCAGTACTTC

J: TRBJ2-7
size: -
D: -
V: TRBV18
CDR3: CASSSGDSSYEQYF
DNA: TGTGCCAGCTCTTCGGGGGACAGCTCCTACGAGCAGTACTTC

J: TRBJ2-1
size: -
D: TRBD1
V: TRBV9
CDR3: CASSVGTGGWDEQFF
DNA: TGTGCCAGCAGCGTAGGGACAGGGGGTTGGGATGAGCAGTTCTTC

J: TRBJ1-2
size: -
D: TRBD1
V: TRBV6-5
CDR3: CASSYVWQGAAGYTF
DNA: TGTGCCAGCAGTTACGTTTGGCAGGGGGCCGCTGGCTACACCTTC

J: TRBJ2-2
size: -
D: -
V: TRBV5-1
CDR3: CASRPLGQGTGELFF
DNA: TGCGCCAGCAGGCCTTTGGGGCAGGGGACCGGGGAGCTGTTTTTT

J: TRBJ1-5
size: -
D: -
V: TRBV19
CDR3: CASTQANQPQHF
DNA: TGTGCCAGTACCCAGGCGAATCAGCCCCAGCATTTT

J: TRBJ1-6
size: few
D: -
V: TRBV6-4
CDR3: CASSDYGGLNSPLHF
DNA: TGTGCCAGCAGTGACTACGGGGGGCTCAATTCACCCCTCCACTTT

J: TRBJ2-7
size: -
D: -
V: TRBV7-2
CDR3: CASSLIGLGAYEQYF
DNA: TGTGCCAGCAGCTTAATCGGTTTAGGGGCCTACGAGCAGTACTTC

J: TRBJ1-4
size: -
D: -
V: TRBV6-5
CDR3: CASSSPPERNEKLFF
DNA: TGTGCCAGCAGTTCACCACCGGAGCGGAATGAAAAACTGTTTTTT

J: TRBJ2-3
size: -
D: TRBD1
V: TRBV28
CDR3: CASSLYRGSSTDTQYF
DNA: TGTGCCAGCAGTTTATACAGGGGTTCCAGCACAGATACGCAGTATTTT

J: TRBJ1-5
size: -
D: TRBD1
V: TRBV7-2
CDR3: CASSRQGTNQPQHF
DNA: TGTGCCAGCAGTCGACAGGGCACCAATCAGCCCCAGCATTTT

J: TRBJ1-2
size: -
D: -
V: TRBV20-1
CDR3: CSARTGYTF
DNA: TGCAGTGCTAGGACAGGCTACACCTTC

J: TRBJ1-2
size: -
D: TRBD1
V: TRBV5-5
CDR3: CASSHEPGDRGFGYTF
DNA: TGTGCCAGCAGCCATGAACCCGGAGACAGGGGATTTGGCTACACCTTC

J: TRBJ1-1
size: -
D: TRBD1
V: TRBV6-5
CDR3: CASRPGQGVTEAFF
DNA: TGTGCCAGCAGACCGGGACAGGGAGTCACTGAAGCTTTCTTT

J: TRBJ2-2
size: -
D: TRBD1
V: TRBV28
CDR3: CASSHRPGQRTGELFF
DNA: TGTGCCAGCAGTCACCGACCGGGACAGAGGACCGGGGAGCTGTTTTTT

J: TRBJ1-6
size: -
D: TRBD1
V: TRBV5-8
CDR3: CASSRPGQGLPLHF
DNA: TGTGCCAGCAGCCGACCGGGACAGGGCTTACCCCTCCACTTT

J: TRBJ2-2
size: -
D: -
V: TRBV19
CDR3: CASSMSPGELFF
DNA: TGTGCCAGTAGTATGAGTCCCGGGGAGCTGTTTTTT

J: TRBJ1-2
size: -
D: TRBD1
V: TRBV30
CDR3: CAWNDRGGYGYTF
DNA: TGTGCCTGGAACGACAGGGGCGGGTATGGCTACACCTTC

J: TRBJ2-1
size: once
D: -
V: TRBV6-1
CDR3: CASSAPAGAAYNEQFF
DNA: TGTGCCAGCAGTGCTCCGGCGGGGGCAGCCTACAATGAGCAGTTCTTC

J: TRBJ1-5
size: -
D: TRBD1
V: TRBV19
CDR3: CASRGDSFHSNQPQHF
DNA: TGTGCCAGTAGGGGGGACAGCTTTCATAGCAATCAGCCCCAGCATTTT

J: TRBJ2-7
size: few
D: TRBD1
V: TRBV30
CDR3: CAWTLGGAYEQYF
DNA: TGTGCCTGGACCCTAGGGGGCGCGTACGAGCAGTACTTC

J: TRBJ1-2
size: -
D: TRBD1
V: TRBV5-4
CDR3: CASSGAKGQDYGYTF
DNA: TGTGCCAGCAGCGGGGCCAAGGGACAGGACTATGGCTACACCTTC

J: TRBJ2-7
size: once
D: -
V: TRBV12-5
CDR3: CASGLVRWDFSYEQYF
DNA: TGTGCTAGTGGTTTGGTACGATGGGACTTTTCCTACGAGCAGTACTTC

J: TRBJ2-1
size: -
D: -
V: TRBV6-2/TRBV6-3
CDR3: CASSTGNEQFF
DNA: TGTGCCAGCAGCACTGGCAATGAGCAGTTCTTC

J: TRBJ1-1
size: -
D: TRBD1
V: TRBV28
CDR3: CASSYLTGATEAFF
DNA: TGTGCCAGCAGCTACTTGACAGGGGCCACTGAAGCTTTCTTT

J: TRBJ2-7
size: -
D: -
V: TRBV6-5
CDR3: CASRTTRSSYEQYF
DNA: TGTGCCAGCAGGACCACAAGGAGCTCCTACGAGCAGTACTTC

J: TRBJ1-5
size: -
D: -
V: TRBV6-1
CDR3: CASSEWGSNQPQHF
DNA: TGTGCCAGCAGTGAATGGGGCTCTAATCAGCCCCAGCATTTT

J: TRBJ2-3
size: once
D: TRBD2
V: TRBV5-1
CDR3: CASSRRAGASDTQYF
DNA: TGCGCCAGCAGTCGTCGAGCGGGGGCGTCAGATACGCAGTATTTT

J: TRBJ1-5
size: -
D: -
V: TRBV4-3
CDR3: CASSQEAGVSNQPQHF
DNA: TGCGCCAGCAGCCAAGAGGCCGGGGTGAGCAATCAGCCCCAGCATTTT

J: TRBJ2-3
size: -
D: TRBD1
V: TRBV7-3
CDR3: CASSRTGATGDTQYF
DNA: TGTGCCAGCAGCCGAACCGGTGCGACAGGGGATACGCAGTATTTT

J: TRBJ2-7
size: once
D: TRBD2
V: TRBV27
CDR3: CASSFTGGRFEQYF
DNA: TGTGCCAGCAGTTTTACGGGGGGGCGTTTCGAGCAGTACTTC

J: TRBJ1-3
size: -
D: -
V: TRBV9
CDR3: CASSVHSGNTIYF
DNA: TGTGCCAGCAGCGTTCACTCTGGAAACACCATATATTTT

J: TRBJ1-1
size: -
D: -
V: TRBV30
CDR3: CACKLGTGNTEAFF
DNA: TGTGCCTGTAAACTCGGGACTGGTAACACTGAAGCTTTCTTT

J: TRBJ1-2
size: -
D: TRBD1
V: TRBV15
CDR3: CATSRRDRAPNYGYTF
DNA: TGTGCCACCAGCAGAAGGGACAGGGCTCCTAACTATGGCTACACCTTC

J: TRBJ2-1
size: -
D: -
V: TRBV3-1/TRBV3-2
CDR3: CASTGFSYNEQFF
DNA: TGTGCCAGCACAGGGTTTTCCTACAATGAGCAGTTCTTC

J: TRBJ1-5
size: -
D: -
V: TRBV20-1
CDR3: CSASLQGTNQPQHF
DNA: TGCAGTGCTAGTTTGCAGGGGACGAATCAGCCCCAGCATTTT

J: TRBJ1-2
size: once
D: TRBD1
V: TRBV3-1/TRBV3-2
CDR3: CASSQTGGVGYGYTF
DNA: TGTGCCAGCAGTCAGACAGGGGGCGTCGGGTATGGCTACACCTTC

J: TRBJ1-3
size: -
D: -
V: TRBV29-1
CDR3: CSVDRRDLGNTIYF
DNA: TGCAGCGTTGATCGCCGGGATTTAGGAAACACCATATATTTT

J: TRBJ2-5
size: -
D: -
V: TRBV7-9
CDR3: CATRDGQETQYF
DNA: TGTGCCACCCGGGATGGCCAAGAGACCCAGTACTTC

J: TRBJ2-7
size: -
D: -
V: TRBV9
CDR3: CASSVNTKTYEQYF
DNA: TGTGCCAGCAGCGTAAACACTAAAACCTACGAGCAGTACTTC

J: TRBJ1-5
size: -
D: TRBD1
V: TRBV5-1
CDR3: CASSLRQGAGQPQHF
DNA: TGCGCCAGCAGCTTGAGGCAGGGGGCCGGTCAGCCCCAGCATTTT

J: TRBJ2-3
size: -
D: -
V: TRBV7-9
CDR3: CASSLGLRGSTDTQYF
DNA: TGTGCCAGCAGCTTAGGACTGCGGGGTAGCACAGATACGCAGTATTTT

J: TRBJ1-6
size: -
D: -
V: TRBV27
CDR3: CASSSTFGGSYNSPLHF
DNA: TGTGCCAGCAGTAGCACCTTCGGCGGGTCCTATAATTCACCCCTCCACTTT

J: TRBJ1-1
size: -
D: -
V: TRBV28
CDR3: CASSFPGSIMNTEAFF
DNA: TGTGCCAGCAGTTTTCCGGGGAGTATCATGAACACTGAAGCTTTCTTT

J: TRBJ1-2
size: -
D: TRBD1
V: TRBV5-1
CDR3: CASSLASGQGYGYTF
DNA: TGCGCCAGCAGCTTGGCCTCGGGACAGGGGTATGGCTACACCTTC

J: TRBJ1-2
size: once
D: TRBD1
V: TRBV7-2
CDR3: CASSFGTGVLNYGYTF
DNA: TGTGCCAGCAGCTTTGGGACAGGGGTCTTAAACTATGGCTACACCTTC

J: TRBJ1-4
size: few
D: TRBD1
V: TRBV28
CDR3: CASTLGTGSEKLFF
DNA: TGTGCCAGCACCCTCGGGACAGGGTCTGAAAAACTGTTTTTT

J: TRBJ1-5
size: -
D: TRBD1
V: TRBV4-2
CDR3: CASSQEQGYGNQPQHF
DNA: TGTGCCAGCAGCCAGGAACAGGGGTATGGCAATCAGCCCCAGCATTTT

J: TRBJ1-1
size: -
D: TRBD1
V: TRBV19
CDR3: CASIDLPGQLPANTEAFF
DNA: TGTGCCAGTATTGACCTTCCGGGACAGCTTCCCGCGAACACTGAAGCTTTCTTT